The sequence of this T cell receptor beta chain was determined in a study of beta chain features in type 1 diabetes. Regarding this clone: Its matching antigen is unknown.

With 2 bases removed from V and 2 bases from J, the gap between germline ends came to 9 bases. The CDR3 is 14 residues long. Germline V gene data show CDR1 as SEHNR and CDR2 as FQNEAQ (reference sequence). Reverse transcribing all isolated RNA meant expressed TCRB transcripts were sequenced. Clones were sequenced by immunoSEQ multiplex PCR, and TCRdb holds only the in-frame ones, with some missing. The table includes some 63,000 clones, around three fifths detected once. Whole-study results and caveats: Shorter templates might be favored by PCR, equally in patients and controls.

Every donor had blood drawn once into heparin, approximately 0.11 L on average. This chain uses TRBV7-9 with TRBJ1-1; D is ambiguous. The sequence came from a woman between 18 and 29 years old in good health. The sequenced sample consisted of Tregs from blood. The CDR3 bases are TGTGCCAGCAGCTTATGGCCCCGTAACACTGAAGCTTTCTTT. Protein: CASSLWPRNTEAFF.